This T cell receptor (beta chain) was sequenced for a study of human T cells and chemical hapten exposure. Trimming took 5 bases from V and 0 from J, leaving 7 bases between them. Germline CDR1 is PRHDT and CDR2 is FYEKMQ (reference sequence). This CDR3 is 13 amino acids long. TCRdb ran MiXCR on the RACE reads and lists one entry per CDR3 protein. The profile shows 74,000 or so distinct CDR3 sequences, about 9.4% of them singletons. Time point defined: patch test 1, 2 weeks after DPC sensitization. Treatment noted: therapeutic diphenylcyclopropenone sensitization with weekly scalp DPC. The specimen comprised whole blood, sampled in connection with sensitization to the hapten diphenylcyclopropenone (DPC). The V and J genes are TRBV13 and TRBJ2-5; D not certain. The TCR originated in a woman aged 45-65 years with alopecia areata. Some clones in this sample may be carry-over from other donors' samples. CDR3: CASSRLDQETQYF. The CDR3 bases are TGTGCCAGCAGCCGGCTGGACCAAGAGACCCAGTACTTC.